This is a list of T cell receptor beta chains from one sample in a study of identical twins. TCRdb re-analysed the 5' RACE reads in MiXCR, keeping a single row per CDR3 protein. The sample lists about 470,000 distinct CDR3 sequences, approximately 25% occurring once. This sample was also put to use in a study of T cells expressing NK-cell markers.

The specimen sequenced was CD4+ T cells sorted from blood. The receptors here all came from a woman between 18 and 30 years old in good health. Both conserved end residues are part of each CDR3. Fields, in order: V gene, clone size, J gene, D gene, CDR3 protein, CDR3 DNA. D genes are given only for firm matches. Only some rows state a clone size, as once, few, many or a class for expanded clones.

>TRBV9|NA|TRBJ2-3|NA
CASSVAKLTAPTDTQYF
TGTGCCAGCAGCGTAGCAAAGTTAACAGCTCCCACAGATACGCAGTATTTT
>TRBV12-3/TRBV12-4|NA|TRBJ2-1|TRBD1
CASRATGTAYNEQFF
TGTGCCAGCAGGGCAACCGGGACAGCCTACAATGAGCAGTTCTTC
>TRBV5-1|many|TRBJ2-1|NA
CASRRDAKDNEQFF
TGCGCCAGCAGACGGGACGCAAAGGATAATGAGCAGTTCTTC
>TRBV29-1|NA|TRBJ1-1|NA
CSVWRAGTEAFF
TGCAGCGTGTGGAGGGCGGGGACTGAAGCTTTCTTT
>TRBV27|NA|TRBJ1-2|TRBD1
CASSRTGPSGYTF
TGTGCCAGCAGTCGGACAGGGCCTTCTGGCTACACCTTC
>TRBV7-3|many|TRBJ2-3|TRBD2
CASSRTSGSTDTQYF
TGTGCCAGCAGCCGCACTAGCGGCTCCACAGATACGCAGTATTTT
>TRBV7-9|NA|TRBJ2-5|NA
CASSLSWPGGSQYF
TGTGCCAGCAGCTTAAGTTGGCCCGGAGGGTCCCAGTACTTC
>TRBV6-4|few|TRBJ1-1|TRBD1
CASRKTGGAGYAEAFF
TGTGCCAGCAGAAAGACAGGGGGCGCCGGGTATGCTGAAGCTTTCTTT
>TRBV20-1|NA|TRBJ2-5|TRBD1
CSAISRQGKETQYF
TGCAGTGCTATTTCGCGACAGGGGAAAGAGACCCAGTACTTC
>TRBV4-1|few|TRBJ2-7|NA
CASSQVNTLRKAEQYF
TGCGCCAGCAGCCAAGTCAACACCCTGCGAAAAGCCGAGCAGTACTTC
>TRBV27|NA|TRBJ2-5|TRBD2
CASSLNGRVETQYF
TGTGCCAGCAGTTTAAACGGGAGGGTCGAGACCCAGTACTTC
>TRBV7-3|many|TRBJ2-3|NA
CASSSGQSTDTQYF
TGTGCCAGCAGCTCCGGACAGAGCACAGATACGCAGTATTTT
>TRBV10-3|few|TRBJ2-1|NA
CAIAVYNEQFF
TGTGCCATCGCAGTCTACAATGAGCAGTTCTTC
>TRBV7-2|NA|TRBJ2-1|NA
CASKVAETYNEQFF
TGTGCCAGCAAGGTAGCGGAGACCTACAATGAGCAGTTCTTC
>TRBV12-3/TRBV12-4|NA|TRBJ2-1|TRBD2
CASSLLASGGPGSYNEQFF
TGTGCCAGCAGTTTACTGGCTAGCGGGGGCCCGGGCTCCTACAATGAGCAGTTCTTC
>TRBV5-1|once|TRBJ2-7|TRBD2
CASSLVSSGSGEQYF
TGCGCCAGCAGCTTGGTCTCTAGCGGGAGCGGGGAGCAGTACTTC
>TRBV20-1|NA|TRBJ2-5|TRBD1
CSATDRGETQYF
TGCAGTGCTACCGACAGGGGGGAGACCCAGTACTTC
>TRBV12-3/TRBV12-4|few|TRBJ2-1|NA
CASSPIGRPNYNEQFF
TGTGCCAGCAGTCCAATAGGGAGGCCCAACTACAATGAGCAGTTCTTC
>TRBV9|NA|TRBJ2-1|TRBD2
CASSFETSGTEQFF
TGTGCCAGCAGCTTTGAGACTAGCGGGACTGAGCAGTTCTTC
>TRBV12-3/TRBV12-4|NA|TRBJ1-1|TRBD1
CASILGGGTEAFF
TGTGCCAGCATCCTAGGGGGCGGCACTGAAGCTTTCTTT
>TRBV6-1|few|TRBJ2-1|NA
CASKSGSSSYNEQFF
TGTGCCAGCAAAAGCGGGTCTAGCTCCTACAATGAGCAGTTCTTC
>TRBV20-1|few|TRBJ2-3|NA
CSARYSGNTDTQYF
TGCAGTGCTAGATATAGCGGAAACACAGATACGCAGTATTTT
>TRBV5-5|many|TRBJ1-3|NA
CASSRGAETSGNTIYF
TGTGCCAGCAGCCGCGGCGCAGAAACCTCTGGAAACACCATATATTTT
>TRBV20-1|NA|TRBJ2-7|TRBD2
CSARGWEAGALYEQYF
TGCAGTGCTAGGGGTTGGGAAGCGGGAGCCCTATACGAGCAGTACTTC
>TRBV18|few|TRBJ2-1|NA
CASSPPGWRVTNEQFF
TGTGCCAGCTCACCACCCGGGTGGCGGGTCACCAATGAGCAGTTCTTC
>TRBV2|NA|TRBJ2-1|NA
CASRSRGNSYNEQFF
TGTGCCAGCAGGTCCCGGGGGAACTCCTACAATGAGCAGTTCTTC
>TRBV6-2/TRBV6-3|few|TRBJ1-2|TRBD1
CASRPGTGVGYTF
TGTGCCAGCAGACCCGGGACAGGGGTCGGCTACACCTTC
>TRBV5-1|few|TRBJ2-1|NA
CASSLAPGEYNEQFF
TGCGCCAGCAGCTTGGCGCCCGGGGAGTACAATGAGCAGTTCTTC
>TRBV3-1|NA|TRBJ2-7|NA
CASSHPRSFEQYF
TGTGCCAGCAGCCACCCTAGGAGCTTTGAGCAGTACTTC
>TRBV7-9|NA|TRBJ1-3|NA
CASSHGRSSGNTIYF
TGTGCCAGCAGCCACGGACGTTCCTCTGGAAACACCATATATTTT
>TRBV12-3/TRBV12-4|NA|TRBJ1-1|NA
CASRRLTPEAFF
TGTGCCAGCAGGCGGCTTACCCCTGAAGCTTTCTTT
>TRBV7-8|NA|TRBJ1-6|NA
CASSRNGSPLHF
TGTGCCAGCAGCCGAAACGGTTCACCCCTCCACTTT
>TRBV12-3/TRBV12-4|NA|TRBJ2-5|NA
CASSRYETQYF
TGTGCCAGCAGTCGATACGAGACCCAGTACTTC
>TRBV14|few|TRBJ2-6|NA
CASSQDRPGAFSGANVLTF
TGTGCCAGCAGCCAAGATCGCCCAGGGGCATTCTCTGGGGCCAACGTCCTGACTTTC
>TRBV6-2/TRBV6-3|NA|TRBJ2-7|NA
CASSYGSGVHEQYF
TGTGCCAGCAGTTACGGATCCGGCGTCCACGAGCAGTACTTC
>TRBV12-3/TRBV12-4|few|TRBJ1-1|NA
CASRLQGIGAFF
TGTGCCAGCAGACTACAGGGTATCGGAGCTTTCTTT
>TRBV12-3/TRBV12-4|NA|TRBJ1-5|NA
CASSPTGFDQPQHF
TGTGCCAGCAGCCCCACAGGGTTCGATCAGCCCCAGCATTTT
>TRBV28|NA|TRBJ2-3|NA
CAMSPARDWGFQLGSTDTQYF
TGTGCCATGAGCCCCGCCCGTGACTGGGGGTTTCAACTTGGGTCCACAGATACGCAGTATTTT
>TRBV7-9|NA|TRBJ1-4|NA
CASSLTRGLINEKLFF
TGTGCCAGCAGCTTAACCAGGGGATTGATTAATGAAAAACTGTTTTTT
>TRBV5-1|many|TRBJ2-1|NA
CASSLGSSYNEQFF
TGTGCCAGCAGCTTAGGGAGCTCCTACAATGAGCAGTTCTTC
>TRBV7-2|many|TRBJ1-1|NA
CASSSGRNTEAFF
TGTGCCAGCAGCTCGGGACGGAACACTGAAGCTTTCTTT
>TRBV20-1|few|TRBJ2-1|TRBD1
CSASGDRYNEQFF
TGCAGTGCTAGTGGGGACAGGTACAATGAGCAGTTCTTC
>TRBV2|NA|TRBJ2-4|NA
CASSLTGSQGIQYF
TGTGCCAGCAGTCTCACAGGGAGTCAGGGCATTCAGTACTTC
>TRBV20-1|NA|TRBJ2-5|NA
CSARDLPARTQETQYF
TGCAGTGCTAGAGATCTTCCGGCTAGGACCCAAGAGACCCAGTACTTC
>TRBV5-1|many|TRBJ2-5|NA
CASSLDTQETQYF
TGCGCCAGCAGCTTGGACACCCAAGAGACCCAGTACTTC
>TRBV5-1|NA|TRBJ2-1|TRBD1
CASSTTEQGDEQFF
TGCGCCAGCAGCACAACTGAACAGGGGGATGAGCAGTTCTTC
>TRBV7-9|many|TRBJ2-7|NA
CASSLEVGSSYEQYF
TGTGCCAGCAGCTTAGAGGTCGGGAGCTCCTACGAGCAGTACTTC
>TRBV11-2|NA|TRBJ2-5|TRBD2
CASSLVAGGGETQYF
TGTGCCAGCAGCTTGGTAGCGGGGGGCGGGGAGACCCAGTACTTC
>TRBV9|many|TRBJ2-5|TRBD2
CASSASSGGAVTQYF
TGTGCCAGCAGCGCCTCCAGCGGGGGGGCCGTGACCCAGTACTTC
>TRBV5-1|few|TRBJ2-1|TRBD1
CASSLAGTGSNEQFF
TGCGCCAGCAGCTTGGCCGGGACAGGGAGCAATGAGCAGTTCTTC
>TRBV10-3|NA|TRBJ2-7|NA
CAIRPQGRYEQYF
TGTGCCATCAGACCTCAGGGGCGGTACGAGCAGTACTTC
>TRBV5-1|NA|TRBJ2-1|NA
CASSPSIVYNEQFF
TGCGCCAGCAGCCCGTCGATCGTTTACAATGAGCAGTTCTTC